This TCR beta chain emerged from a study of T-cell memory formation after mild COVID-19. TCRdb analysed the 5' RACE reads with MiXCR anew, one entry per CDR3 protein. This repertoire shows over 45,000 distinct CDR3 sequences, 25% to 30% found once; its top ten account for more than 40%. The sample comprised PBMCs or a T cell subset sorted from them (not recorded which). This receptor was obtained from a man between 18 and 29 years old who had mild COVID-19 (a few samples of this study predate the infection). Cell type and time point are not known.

DNA of the CDR3: TGTGCCAGCAGCGTTGGCGGGGGCGCTTCTGGGGGCTACACCTTC. Its translation is CASSVGGGASGGYTF. The chain uses TRBV9 and TRBJ1-2; D might be TRBD1 (6 bases). Germline V lookup: CDR1 SGDLS, CDR2 YYNGEE. V was pared by 2 bases and J by 8 bases, with 19 bases between. This CDR3 comprises 15 residues.